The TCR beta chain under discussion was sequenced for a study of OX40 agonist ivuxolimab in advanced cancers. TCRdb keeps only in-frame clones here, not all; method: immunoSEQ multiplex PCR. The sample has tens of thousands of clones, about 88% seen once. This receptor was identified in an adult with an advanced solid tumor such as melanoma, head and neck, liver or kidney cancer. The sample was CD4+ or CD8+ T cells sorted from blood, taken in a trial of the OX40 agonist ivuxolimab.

CDR3 loop: CASSRSGTELNEQFF. The CDR3 DNA reads as TGTGCCAGCTCCCGCTCCGGGACTGAGTTAAATGAGCAGTTCTTC. The chain has TRBV18 and TRBJ2-1; possible D gene TRBD2, 6 bases. The CDR3 is made up of 15 amino acids. V lost 6 bases and J 7 bases, leaving 19 bases between the germline ends. Germline V gives CDR1 KGHSH, CDR2 LQKENI.